One TCR beta chain is described in this entry. Sequenced by immunoSEQ multiplex PCR; TCRdb stores in-frame clones only, minus some. Seen here are 150,000 to 200,000 clones, 88% observed once, and the top ten hold roughly 9%. This sample was taken from a study of blood T cell repertoires in COVID-19. Individuals drawn from approximately 22 US areas were roughly 18 to 89 years old. The sequenced sample consisted of PBMCs or T cells enriched from blood (not recorded which). The receptor was isolated from a woman under 30 who had recovered from COVID-19.

CDR3 loop: CASSFSYSGYTF. The DNA for the CDR3 is TGTGCCAGCAGCTTTTCGTATAGTGGCTACACCTTC. The J gene is TRBJ1-2, the V gene TRBV5-4; D is unclear. Trimming removed 2 bases from V and 7 bases from J, with 9 bases in between. The CDR3 is 12 residues long. From germline, CDR1 is SGHNT and CDR2 YYREEE (reference sequence).